The following is a T cell receptor beta chain sequence with its context. Its matching antigen is unknown. Deletions cut 4 bases from V and 1 base from J, with 16 bases between. The CDR3 is 16 residues long. Germline V CDR1 and CDR2: LGHDT, YNNKEL (reference sequence). This sample is drawn from a study of blood T cells in healthy people across ages. Study-level findings and limits: Among long-lived donors, naive CD4+ cells were more numerous and diversity higher than in aged donors. Considered underestimates were the diversity estimates obtained from one million T cells.

A minimum of 6 million PBMCs was isolated per sample. Primers used in a second PCR of roughly 6 to 11 cycles were a sample-barcoded 5' primer and a J-beta primer mix. Tagging of each cDNA molecule was performed by a template-switch adaptor with 12 random nucleotides. TCRdb fed the 5' RACE reads into MiXCR, producing one record per CDR3 protein. This sample carries about 600,000 distinct CDR3 sequences, more than 45% of them seen once, and the ten largest clones take 20% to 25%. The origin of this receptor is a man older than 75 in good health. Specimen: blood. The rearrangement uses TRBV3-1 and TRBJ1-1; unclear D gene. The CDR3 DNA sequence: TGTGCCAGCAGCCCAGCTCCCGGAATAAAGAACACTGAAGCTTTCTTT. The encoded protein is CASSPAPGIKNTEAFF.